The next 7 T cell receptor beta chains were all read from a single sample in a study of T cell repertoires in cytomegalovirus infection (dated by TCRdb to the late 2010s). The sequencer was an Illumina HiSeq 1500. TCRdb's own reprocessing of the public reads used fastp at Q25 and MiXCR and kept productive beta chains. Each entry is one CDR3 protein sequence, shown with its most common DNA and genes. The sample table records approximately 170,000 distinct CDR3 sequences; roughly 15% of these occur just once. The ten largest clones take up around 20% of the sample. The sample was CD8+ T cells from PBMCs. The origin of the receptors is a human donor in good health (CMV status not recorded). Some clones in this sample may be carry-over from other donors' samples.

This rearrangement joins TRBV27 to TRBJ1-1; D is unclear. The CDR3 spans 14 residues. V was trimmed by 4 bases and J by 5 bases, leaving 14 bases between them. Germline CDR1 is MNHEY and CDR2 is SMNVEV (reference sequence). This CDR3 is CASSSGVGRTEAFF. In DNA form, the CDR3 reads TGTGCCAGCAGTTCGGGCGTCGGGCGGACTGAAGCTTTCTTT.

This clonotype was counted a few times. The rearrangement links TRBV28 to TRBJ1-1; D unresolved. V gave up 6 bases and J gave up 6 bases, with 5 bases separating them. This CDR3 is 10 amino acids long. Per germline, CDR1 MDHEN and CDR2 SYDVKM. The DNA for the CDR3 is TGTGCCAGCAGGGACTCTGAAGCTTTCTTT. Translating it yields CASRDSEAFF.

J is TRBJ2-2 and V is TRBV6-2 or TRBV6-3, with D possibly called TRBD1 or TRBD2 (5 bases each). The CDR3 covers 14 residues. The V gene's germline CDR1 is MNHEY and CDR2 SVGEGT. Trimming removed 11 bases from V and 6 bases from J, with 19 bases in between. This CDR3 reads CAGQSARDPGELFF. The CDR3 region has the DNA TGTGCCGGCCAGTCCGCCAGGGACCCCGGGGAGCTGTTTTTT.

This clonotype was recorded a few times. J is TRBJ2-3 and V is TRBV13; D remains unclear. CDR3 length: 13 residues. Germline CDR1 is PRHDT and CDR2 is FYEKMQ (reference sequence). V lost 4 bases, J lost 4 bases, and 9 bases lay in between. The CDR3 DNA reads TGTGCCAGCAGCTCGGACCAGGCAGATACGCAGTATTTT. This codes for CASSSDQADTQYF.

The chain combines TRBV20-1 with TRBJ2-7, with 7 nucleotides matching TRBD2. Germline values: CDR1 DFQATT, CDR2 SNEGSKA (reference sequence). V trimming: 6 bases; J trimming: 0 bases; junction bases outside the gene matches: 8. The CDR3 has 14 amino acids. CDR3 coding DNA: TGCAGTGCCATGAGCGGGGCTAGCTCCTACGAGCAGTACTTC. Its translation is CSAMSGASSYEQYF.

This clonotype was observed many times. This chain links TRBV15 with TRBJ1-4; D not resolved. In germline, CDR1 is LNHNV, CDR2 YYDKDF (reference sequence). There are 16 residues in the CDR3. V dropped 0 bases and J dropped 7 bases, with 15 bases sitting between them. The CDR3 protein is CATSRDGGLGAEKLFF. As DNA, the CDR3 is TGTGCCACCAGCAGAGATGGAGGATTGGGAGCTGAAAAACTGTTTTTT.

This clonotype was counted a few times. The rearrangement links TRBV9 to TRBJ2-5; 14 positions agree with TRBD2. Per the germline V gene, CDR1 is SGDLS and CDR2 is YYNGEE. With 4 bases clipped from V and 4 bases from J, the junction kept 6 bases outside the gene matches. CDR3 length: 16 amino acids. As DNA, the CDR3 is TGTGCCAGCAGCCTCGGGACTAGCGGGAGCCGAGAGACCCAGTACTTC. Translation gives CASSLGTSGSRETQYF.